These 14 T cell receptor beta chains came from one sample sequenced in a study of cytomegalovirus exposure and HLA in healthy donors. The primer mix had 60 Vbeta and 13 Jbeta primers. The assay was immunoSEQ multiplex PCR, and TCRdb's table has in-frame clones only and misses some. This sample has approximately 150,000 clones; about four fifths occur once, and the top ten carry about 4%. Sequences were obtained from PBMCs. The source of these receptors is a man in his forties or fifties in good health and CMV-seropositive.

The chain employs TRBV11-2 and TRBJ2-7; 10 nucleotides match TRBD1. With 6 bases clipped from V and 3 bases from J, the junction kept 8 bases outside the gene matches. CDR1 is SGHAT and CDR2 is FQNNGV in the germline V gene. This CDR3 has 15 residues. In DNA form, the CDR3 reads TGTGCCAGCAGTCCTCCGGGGACAGGGGACTACGAGCAGTACTTC. Translation gives CASSPPGTGDYEQYF.

The chain employs TRBV9 and TRBJ2-1; 7 nucleotides match TRBD2. The V and J ends lost 6 bases and 10 bases, in that order; junction bases with no gene match: 4. CDR1 is SGDLS and CDR2 is YYNGEE in the germline V gene. This CDR3 spans 11 amino acids. The CDR3 loop reads CASKNGGEQFF. The CDR3 DNA reads TGTGCCAGCAAGAACGGGGGGGAGCAGTTCTTC. The full variable domain, in which reference TRBV9 and TRBJ2-1 provide the parts outside the CDR3, is DSGVTQTPKHLITATGQRVTLRCSPRSGDLSVYWYQQSLDQGLQFLIQYYNGEERAKGNILERFSAQQFPDLHSELNLSSLELGDSALYFCASKNGGEQFFGPGTRLTVL.

The chain uses TRBV7-6 and TRBJ2-3; 9 nucleotides agree with TRBD2. There are 15 residues in the CDR3. Germline V gene sequence: CDR1 SGHVS, CDR2 FNYEAQ. V shed 3 bases and J 2 bases; nucleotides not matched to a gene: 3. The DNA of the CDR3 is TGTGCCAGCAGCTTGGCGGGGGGGTACACAGATACGCAGTATTTT. It is translated as CASSLAGGYTDTQYF.

This chain joins TRBV30 and TRBJ2-7; 7 bases line up with TRBD2. The germline gives CDR1 GTSNPN, CDR2 SVGIG (reference sequence). The CDR3 covers 15 residues. The V segment lost 1 base and the J segment 2 bases; nucleotides outside the gene matches: 8. The CDR3 DNA is TGTGCCTGGAGTGGGGGGAGCGGGATAACCTACGAGCAGTACTTC. Protein: CAWSGGSGITYEQYF.

The J gene is TRBJ2-3, the V gene TRBV6-5; 7 nucleotides align to TRBD1. The CDR3 runs to 13 residues. Germline trimming cut 6 bases from V and 10 bases from J; bases unmatched to any gene: 10. Germline V gene data show CDR1 as MNHEY and CDR2 as SVGAGI. The CDR3 loop reads CASRKTGSWAQYF. The CDR3 nucleotides are TGTGCCAGCAGGAAGACAGGGAGCTGGGCGCAGTATTTT.

The rearrangement uses TRBV7-2 and TRBJ2-3; D unresolved. In germline, CDR1 is SGHTA, CDR2 FQGNSA. CDR3 length equals 11 residues. Trimming took 5 bases from V and 2 from J, leaving 2 bases between them. The CDR3 nucleotides read TGTGCCAGCAGCCACACAGATACGCAGTATTTT. Protein product: CASSHTDTQYF.

The genes are TRBV27 and TRBJ1-1; 8 nucleotides align to TRBD1. V trimming: 6 bases; J trimming: 4 bases; junction bases outside the gene matches: 10. Germline V gives CDR1 MNHEY, CDR2 SMNVEV (reference sequence). The CDR3 contains 15 residues. CDR3 DNA sequence: TGTGCCAGCAGAGAAGGGACAGGTGGGTTCACTGAAGCTTTCTTT. It encodes CASREGTGGFTEAFF.

The chain employs TRBV2 and TRBJ2-1; D unclear. Trimming cost V 0 bases and J 7 bases, with 13 bases left between them. The CDR3 is made up of 15 amino acids. Germline CDR1 SNHLY, CDR2 FYNNEI. CDR3: CASSEALPTENEQFF. DNA for the CDR3: TGTGCCAGCAGTGAAGCGCTTCCTACCGAGAATGAGCAGTTCTTC.

This chain links TRBV19 with TRBJ2-7; possible D gene TRBD1, 6 bases. This CDR3 has 14 residues. V was trimmed by 4 bases and J by 0 bases, leaving 10 bases between them. The germline V gene has CDR1 LNHDA and CDR2 SQIVND (reference sequence). In nucleotides, the CDR3 is TGTGCCAGTAGTAACTCAGGGGCCTCCTACGAGCAGTACTTC. Translated: CASSNSGASYEQYF.

The V gene is TRBV11-1, the J gene TRBJ2-2; D is ambiguous. V was trimmed by 2 bases and J by 4 bases, leaving 11 bases between them. Germline V gene lookup returns CDR1 SGHAT and CDR2 FQDESV (reference sequence). The CDR3 consists of 15 residues. In DNA form, the CDR3 reads TGTGCCAGCAGCTTAACGAGGAGAGTCACCGGGGAGCTGTTTTTT. Its translation: CASSLTRRVTGELFF. Combining the CDR3 with reference TRBV11-1 and TRBJ2-2 gives the whole variable domain EAEVAQSPRYKITEKSQAVAFWCDPISGHATLYWYRQILGQGPELLVQFQDESVVDDSQLPKDRFSAERLKGVDSTLKIQPAELGDSAMYLCASSLTRRVTGELFFGEGSRLTVL.

This clone turned up a few times. This chain uses TRBV9 with TRBJ1-4; 11 nucleotides agree with TRBD1. V lost 4 bases and J lost 7; bases outside the gene matches: 3. Germline V gene sequence: CDR1 SGDLS, CDR2 YYNGEE. The CDR3 loop spans 14 amino acids. CDR3 sequence reads: CASSTGTGGEKLFF. For the CDR3, the DNA is TGTGCCAGCAGCACCGGGACAGGGGGTGAAAAACTGTTTTTT.

The chain combines TRBV5-4 with TRBJ2-2, with D possibly TRBD2 on 5 matching bases. Germline V gene sequence: CDR1 SGHNT, CDR2 YYREEE (reference sequence). The V gene lost 4 bases and the J gene lost 1 base, with 17 bases spanning the gap. The CDR3 length is 17 residues. The CDR3 loop is CASSPQPGILNTGELFF. The CDR3 nucleotides are TGTGCCAGCAGCCCACAACCCGGGATATTGAACACCGGGGAGCTGTTTTTT.

J is TRBJ1-2 and V is TRBV7-8; the D gene is possibly TRBD1 (6 bases). There are 15 residues in the CDR3. Trimming stripped 1 base from V and 0 bases from J, with 9 bases between. Germline lookup yields CDR1 SGHVS and CDR2 FQNEAQ. This CDR3 reads CASSLVQGTNYGYTF. The CDR3 DNA sequence: TGTGCCAGCAGCTTAGTTCAGGGGACTAACTATGGCTACACCTTC.

The gene calls are TRBV21-1 and TRBJ2-5; TRBD2 is the table's D call and was not checked against the DNA. TRBV21-1 represents a pseudogene. The CDR3 is 16 amino acids. The CDR3 sequence is CASSKEEVVSRETQYF. The CDR3 coding sequence is TGTGCCAGCAGCAAAGAGGAGGTAGTGTCCCGAGAGACCCAGTACTTC.